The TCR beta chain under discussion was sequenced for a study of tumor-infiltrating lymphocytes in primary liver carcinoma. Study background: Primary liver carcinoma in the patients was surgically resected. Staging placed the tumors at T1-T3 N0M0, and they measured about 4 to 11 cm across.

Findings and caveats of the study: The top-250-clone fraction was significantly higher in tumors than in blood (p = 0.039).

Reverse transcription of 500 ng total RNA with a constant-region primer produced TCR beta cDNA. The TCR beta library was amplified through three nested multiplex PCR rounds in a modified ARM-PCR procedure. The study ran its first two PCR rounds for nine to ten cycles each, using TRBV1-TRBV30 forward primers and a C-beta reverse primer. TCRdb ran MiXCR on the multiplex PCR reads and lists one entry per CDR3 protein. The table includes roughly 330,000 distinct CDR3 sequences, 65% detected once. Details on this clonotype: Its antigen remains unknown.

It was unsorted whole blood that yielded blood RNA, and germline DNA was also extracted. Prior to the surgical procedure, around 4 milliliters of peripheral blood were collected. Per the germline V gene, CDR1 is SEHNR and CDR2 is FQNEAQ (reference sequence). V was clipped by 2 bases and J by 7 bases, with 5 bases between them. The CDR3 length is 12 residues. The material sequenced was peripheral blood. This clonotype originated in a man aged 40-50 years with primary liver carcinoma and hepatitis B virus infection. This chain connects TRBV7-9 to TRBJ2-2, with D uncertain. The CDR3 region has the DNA TGTGCCAGCAGCTTACCGGTCGGGGAGCTGTTTTTT. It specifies CASSLPVGELFF.